This T cell receptor beta chain was sequenced during a study of T cell responses to AZD1222 COVID-19 vaccine. There are 16 residues in the CDR3. CDR1 and CDR2 from the germline V gene are LGHNA and YSLEER. V lost 0 bases, J lost 0 bases, and 9 bases lay in between. Repertoires were generated with immunoSEQ multiplex PCR, while TCRdb's copy carries only in-frame clones and drops some. Here the sample spans 98,000 or so clones, about 89% being singletons. The input for sequencing was peripheral blood, taken 28 days after the second dose of the MenACWY control vaccine. This TCR was recovered from an adult who received the MenACWY meningococcal vaccine as a control. The chain has TRBV4-3 and TRBJ1-3; D ambiguous. The CDR3 DNA follows: TGCGCCAGCAGCCAAGATTACTACAGCTCTGGAAACACCATATATTTT. It encodes CASSQDYYSSGNTIYF.